These 10 T cell receptor beta chains were sequenced from one sample in a study of cytomegalovirus exposure and HLA in healthy donors. 13 Jbeta primers and 60 Vbeta primers were used for the PCR. Sequencing used immunoSEQ multiplex PCR; TCRdb keeps in-frame clones, though not all of them. Of under 150,000 clones in the sample, about three quarters were seen once. Sequencing used PBMCs. All receptors come from a woman in her forties in good health and CMV-seronegative.

The chain combines TRBV28 with TRBJ1-4; the match to TRBD1 covers 8 bases. Germline-derived CDR1 and CDR2 are MDHEN and SYDVKM. The V segment lost 2 bases and the J segment 8 bases; nucleotides outside the gene matches: 4. The CDR3 length is 14 residues. CDR3 sequence reads: CASSLGQGGEKLFF. In nucleotides, the CDR3 is TGTGCCAGCAGTTTAGGACAGGGCGGAGAAAAACTGTTTTTT.

CDR3 nucleotide sequence: TGCGCCAGCAGCCCCGCTAGCGGTAGCTCCTACGAGCAGTACTTC. Amino acids: CASSPASGSSYEQYF. The chain links TRBV5-1 to TRBJ2-5; TRBD2 matches 7 bases. Matching the DNA end better, TRBJ2-7 makes the J call doubtful. The germline gives CDR1 SGHRS, CDR2 YFSETQ. This CDR3 contains 15 residues.

The chain recombines TRBV10-3 with TRBJ2-7; TRBD2 is a possible D gene (6 bases). This CDR3 spans 12 amino acids. V was cut by 10 bases and J by 2 bases, with 12 bases left in between. Germline V gene data show CDR1 as ENHRY and CDR2 as SYGVKD. Here the CDR3 DNA reads TGTGCCACTCGGGACTCGACCTACGAGCAGTACTTC. As protein: CATRDSTYEQYF.

The chain uses TRBV6-5 and TRBJ1-2; TRBD1 might be the D (5 bases). Looked up from germline, CDR1 is MNHEY and CDR2 is SVGAGI. V was pared by 5 bases and J by 2 bases, with 9 bases between. CDR3 length: 13 residues. The CDR3 coding sequence is TGTGCCAGCAGTGGGGGGTCAAACTATGGCTACACCTTC. Translation: CASSGGSNYGYTF.

This chain links TRBV28 with TRBJ2-7, with TRBD2 matching over 8 bases. Trimming cost V 7 bases and J 1 base; bases outside gene matches: 18. The CDR3 is made up of 18 amino acids. Germline values: CDR1 MDHEN, CDR2 SYDVKM. In DNA form, the CDR3 reads TGTGCCAGCAAACGGTACTCCGGGACTAGTGTGATTTCCTACGAGCAGTACTTC. Encoded protein: CASKRYSGTSVISYEQYF.

The V gene is TRBV9, the J gene TRBJ2-1; perhaps TRBD1 as D (6 bases). From germline, CDR1 is SGDLS and CDR2 YYNGEE. V dropped 5 bases and J dropped 4 bases, with 7 bases sitting between them. The CDR3 sequence is 12 residues long. The CDR3 spells CASSTGYNEQFF. CDR3 nucleotides: TGTGCCAGCAGTACAGGGTACAATGAGCAGTTCTTC.

The chain uses TRBV5-6 and TRBJ2-7; maybe TRBD2 (6 bases). The CDR3 loop spans 13 amino acids. CDR1 is SGHDT and CDR2 is YYEEEE in the germline V gene. Trimming pared 5 bases from V and 4 bases from J, leaving 13 bases between. CDR3 sequence: CASRNRLVYEQYF. The CDR3 coding sequence is TGTGCCAGCAGGAATCGACTAGTGTACGAGCAGTACTTC. The entire variable domain, with the rest obtained from reference TRBV5-6 and TRBJ2-7, is as follows: DAGVTQSPTHLIKTRGQQVTLRCSPKSGHDTVSWYQQALGQGPQFIFQYYEEEERQRGNFPDRFSGHQFPNYSSELNVNALLLGDSALYLCASRNRLVYEQYFGPGTRLTVT.

The J gene is TRBJ1-2, the V gene TRBV28; D uncertain. With 6 bases removed from V and 4 bases from J, the gap between germline ends came to 15 bases. Looked up from germline, CDR1 is MDHEN and CDR2 is SYDVKM. CDR3 length: 14 residues. In nucleotides, the CDR3 is TGTGCCAGCAGACGCCGGGAACTTCTCTATGGCTACACCTTC. This encodes CASRRRELLYGYTF.

The chain has TRBV29-1 and TRBJ1-1, with a possible D match to TRBD1 (5 bases). From germline, CDR1 is SQVTM and CDR2 ANQGSEA. Trimming took 5 bases from V and 11 from J, leaving 12 bases between them. The CDR3 is 10 amino acids. The CDR3 DNA follows: TGCAGCGTTAAACAGGATAGGGCTTTCTTT. Amino acids: CSVKQDRAFF.

This chain links TRBV5-4 with TRBJ1-1; D is unresolved. V lost 4 bases to trimming and J lost 1 base, with 14 bases between them. The V gene's germline CDR1 is SGHNT and CDR2 YYREEE (reference sequence). This CDR3 contains 15 residues. The CDR3 loop reads CASSPRGGENTEAFF. CDR3 DNA sequence: TGTGCCAGCAGCCCCCGGGGAGGAGAGAACACTGAAGCTTTCTTT.